This entry lists 5 T cell receptor beta chains sequenced from one sample in a study of blood T cells in healthy people across ages. A sample-barcoded 5' primer and a J-beta primer mix were used in a second PCR of about 6 to 11 cycles. TCRdb fed the 5' RACE reads into MiXCR, producing one record per CDR3 protein. The repertoire has fewer than 2,000,000 distinct CDR3 sequences, roughly 32% of them found once; the top ten carry approximately 11%. Sequencing was done on a sample of blood. These receptors came from a woman aged 25 to 39 in good health.

The rearrangement joins TRBV20-1 to TRBJ2-7; maybe TRBD1 (6 bases). V dropped 2 bases and J dropped 5 bases, with 22 bases sitting between them. The CDR3 has 16 residues. From germline, CDR1 is DFQATT and CDR2 SNEGSKA (reference sequence). CDR3 sequence reads: CSARTSGAPNINEQYF. CDR3 DNA sequence: TGCAGTGCTAGAACTTCAGGGGCTCCCAACATAAACGAGCAGTACTTC.

This clonotype was recorded a few times. The chain carries TRBV7-3 and TRBJ2-3; D call uncertain. V lost 2 bases and J lost 2, with 11 bases in between. This CDR3 comprises 15 residues. CDR1 is SGHTA, CDR2 FQGTGA, per germline. For the CDR3, the DNA is TGTGCCAGCAGCTTAGCAGGTCAAGTCACAGATACGCAGTATTTT. This codes for CASSLAGQVTDTQYF.

This chain joins TRBV11-2 and TRBJ2-5; D is tentatively TRBD1 or TRBD2 (5 bases each). The CDR3 runs 14 residues. Germline V lookup: CDR1 SGHAT, CDR2 FQNNGV. The V gene lost 8 bases and the J gene lost 5 bases, with 18 bases spanning the gap. The CDR3 sequence: CASSVPGTPETQYF. The CDR3 DNA sequence: TGTGCCAGCTCGGTTCCGGGGACCCCGGAGACCCAGTACTTC.

The chain couples TRBV6-6 to TRBJ2-1, with 8 bases lining up with TRBD2. The CDR3 has 15 residues. The germline gives CDR1 MNHNY, CDR2 SVGAGI (reference sequence). V lost 5 bases and J lost 15; bases outside the gene matches: 18. CDR3 protein: CASSQGQLAEGPPFF. In DNA form, the CDR3 reads TGTGCCAGCAGTCAGGGGCAACTAGCGGAAGGGCCACCGTTCTTC.

This chain links TRBV2 with TRBJ2-6; D is possibly TRBD1 (6 bases). The CDR3 runs to 12 residues. CDR1 and CDR2 from the germline V gene are SNHLY and FYNNEI. The CDR3 here is CADRSGANVLTF. The CDR3 region has the DNA TGTGCAGACAGGTCTGGGGCCAACGTCCTGACTTTC.